The 19 T cell receptor beta chains below come from one sample, sequenced in a study of blood T cell repertoires in COVID-19. Using immunoSEQ multiplex PCR, the repertoire was profiled, and TCRdb retains in-frame clones only, with some absent. The data show some 29,000 clones, 60% to 80% seen once. The sample taken for sequencing was peripheral blood. The receptor set was obtained from a woman between 65 and 79 years old with acute or convalescent COVID-19.

The chain recombines TRBV6-5 with TRBJ1-1; TRBD1 might be the D (5 bases). Germline loops: CDR1 MNHEY, CDR2 SVGAGI. V was shortened by 4 bases and J by 4 bases, with 10 bases between the two germline ends. CDR3 length: 13 residues. The CDR3 protein is CASSSGIGTEAFF. The DNA for the CDR3 is TGTGCCAGCAGTTCAGGGATAGGCACTGAAGCTTTCTTT.

This clone came up once. The V and J genes are TRBV4-1 and TRBJ1-4; D is unresolved. CDR3 length: 14 residues. V was shortened by 3 bases and J by 8 bases, with 13 bases between the two germline ends. Germline-derived CDR1 and CDR2 are MGHRA and YSYEKL. CDR3 amino acids: CASSHPGSKEKLFF. CDR3 in DNA: TGCGCCAGCAGCCATCCGGGGTCGAAGGAAAAACTGTTTTTT.

CDR3 sequence: CSVAERIVINEQFF. CDR3 nucleotides: TGCAGCGTTGCCGAGAGAATAGTTATCAATGAGCAGTTCTTC. This sequence joins TRBV29-1 and TRBJ2-1; D gene unclear. The CDR3 is 14 residues long. Germline V gene lookup returns CDR1 SQVTM and CDR2 ANQGSEA. Trimming removed 4 bases at V and 6 bases at J, with 16 bases between.

This sequence joins TRBV6-5 and TRBJ1-1, with D possibly matching TRBD1 (5 bases). The V and J ends lost 6 bases and 6 bases respectively, with 11 bases between them. The CDR3 runs to 12 residues. Germline loops: CDR1 MNHEY, CDR2 SVGAGI. CDR3 protein: CASSRGGAEAFF. The CDR3 DNA reads as TGTGCCAGCAGCCGGGGGGGGGCTGAAGCTTTCTTT.

The rearrangement joins TRBV5-1 to TRBJ2-1; 11 bases map to TRBD2. There are 15 residues in the CDR3. The germline V gene encodes CDR1 SGHRS and CDR2 YFSETQ. V trimming: 1 base; J trimming: 5 bases; junction bases outside the gene matches: 2. CDR3 nucleotide sequence: TGCGCCAGCAGCTTGTTGGGACTAGCGGACAATGAGCAGTTCTTC. Its translation: CASSLLGLADNEQFF.

The rearrangement uses TRBV7-8 and TRBJ2-1; 8 positions match TRBD2. This CDR3 has 15 residues. V shed 5 bases, J shed 10 bases, and the junction held 13 bases outside the gene matches. The germline CDR1 and CDR2 sequences are SGHVS and FQNEAQ. The CDR3 region is CASSIGAGVSQEQFF. The DNA of the CDR3 is TGTGCCAGCAGCATCGGAGCGGGAGTTTCCCAAGAGCAGTTCTTC.

The chain links TRBV4-2 to TRBJ2-1; no clear D. V was cut by 0 bases and J by 0 bases, with 6 bases left in between. CDR3 length: 15 residues. From germline, CDR1 is LGHNA and CDR2 YNFKEQ. In DNA, the CDR3 is TGTGCCAGCAGCCAAGATCGAGGCTCCTACAATGAGCAGTTCTTC. Its protein is CASSQDRGSYNEQFF.

The chain couples TRBV5-1 to TRBJ1-1; D not certain. Germline CDR1 is SGHRS and CDR2 is YFSETQ. Trimming cost V 0 bases and J 4 bases, with 10 bases left between them. The CDR3 has 14 amino acids. CDR3 region: CASSLVHFSTEAFF. CDR3 nucleotides: TGCGCCAGCAGCTTGGTACATTTCAGCACTGAAGCTTTCTTT.

The chain joins TRBV7-2 to TRBJ2-5, with 8 positions matching TRBD2. The junction had 16 bases not matched to a gene; V was cut back by 5 bases and J by 5 bases. The CDR3 sequence is 17 residues long. The V gene's germline CDR1 is SGHTA and CDR2 FQGNSA. CDR3 in DNA: TGTGCCAGCAGCCTCAGCGGGGGAATCCTCCTTTGGGAGACCCAGTACTTC. It is translated as CASSLSGGILLWETQYF.

Worth noting for this clone: The junction and the germline gene differ at one end; a read error may be behind it. The gene calls are TRBV7-7 and TRBJ2-5, with 10 bases lining up with TRBD2. The CDR3 runs to 16 residues. Germline values: CDR1 SSHAT, CDR2 FNYEAQ (reference sequence). CDR3 amino acids: CASSLGLAVIQETQYF. CDR3 sequence (DNA): TGTGCTAGCAGCCTCGGACTAGCGGTTATCCAAGAGACCCAGTACTTC.

This clone was counted a few times. CDR3: CASSSHPAYEQYF. CDR3 nucleotide sequence: TGTGCCAGCAGCTCCCACCCAGCCTACGAGCAGTACTTC. V and J are TRBV7-2 and TRBJ2-7; D remains ambiguous. Germline values: CDR1 SGHTA, CDR2 FQGNSA. The CDR3 runs to 13 residues. V dropped 4 bases and J dropped 2 bases, with 9 bases sitting between them. Full variable domain (rest looked up from reference TRBV7-2 and TRBJ2-7): GAGVSQSPSNKVTEKGKDVELRCDPISGHTALYWYRQSLGQGLEFLIYFQGNSAPDKSGLPSDRFSAERTGGSVSTLTIQRTQQEDSAVYLCASSSHPAYEQYFGPGTRLTVT.

The chain uses TRBV3-1 (or the pseudogene TRBV3-2) and TRBJ1-1; D is ambiguous. Looked up from germline, CDR1 is LGHDT and CDR2 is YNNKEL (reference sequence). V lost 6 bases to trimming and J lost 1 base, with 12 bases between them. This CDR3 is 14 amino acids long. The CDR3 here is CASSMAGSNTEAFF. DNA for the CDR3: TGTGCCAGCAGTATGGCAGGTTCGAACACTGAAGCTTTCTTT.

The CDR3, as DNA: TGTGCCAGCAGCTTCCTAACATCGGGGGATGTGCGTTACGGTGAAAAACTGTTTTTT. Protein product: CASSFLTSGDVRYGEKLFF. The chain combines TRBV7-8 with TRBJ1-4, with a tentative D call TRBD1 (5 bases). Trimming removed 3 bases at V and 7 bases at J, with 27 bases between. Germline V gene sequence: CDR1 SGHVS, CDR2 FQNEAQ. This CDR3 region has 19 residues.

This chain joins TRBV5-4 and TRBJ2-3; 13 bases map to TRBD2. The CDR3 consists of 15 residues. The V gene end was trimmed by 6 bases and the J gene end by 6 bases; junction bases not matched to a gene: 7. Germline V CDR1 and CDR2: SGHNT, YYREEE (reference sequence). The CDR3 DNA follows: TGTGCCAGCACCCCGGGACTAGCGGGACGGGATACGCAGTATTTT. Translated, it gives CASTPGLAGRDTQYF.

J is TRBJ2-1 and V is TRBV5-1; TRBD2 matches 11 bases. The CDR3 spans 14 residues. The V segment lost 4 bases and the J segment 8 bases; nucleotides outside the gene matches: 5. Germline V gene data show CDR1 as SGHRS and CDR2 as YFSETQ. CDR3 sequence: CASSRGLADDEQFF. The CDR3 DNA reads TGCGCCAGCAGCAGGGGACTAGCGGACGATGAGCAGTTCTTC.

This chain connects TRBV5-1 to TRBJ1-6; D not certain. Deletions cut 0 bases from V and 8 bases from J, with 9 bases between. Germline assignment: CDR1 SGHRS and CDR2 YFSETQ. The CDR3 is 14 amino acids. The CDR3 region is CASSLVQEDSPLHF. The CDR3 nucleotides read TGCGCCAGCAGCTTGGTTCAGGAGGATTCACCCCTCCACTTT.

This chain uses TRBV2 with TRBJ2-5, with D uncertain. Trimming shortened V by 2 bases and J by 4 bases, and 11 bases separated the two germline ends. This CDR3 is built from 14 residues. The germline gives CDR1 SNHLY, CDR2 FYNNEI. The CDR3 nucleotides are TGTGCCAGCAGTGAACTATACGCCTTAGAGACCCAGTACTTC. Its translation is CASSELYALETQYF. Looking up the rest from reference TRBV2 and TRBJ2-5 gives the full variable domain: EPEVTQTPSHQVTQMGQEVILRCVPISNHLYFYWYRQILGQKVEFLVSFYNNEISEKSEIFDDQFSVERPDGSNFTLKIRSTKLEDSAMYFCASSELYALETQYFGPGTRLLVL.

The rearrangement joins TRBV4-1 to TRBJ1-1, with D perhaps TRBD1 (5 bases). V was cut by 3 bases and J by 6 bases, with 11 bases left in between. The germline CDR1 and CDR2 sequences are MGHRA and YSYEKL. The CDR3 is made up of 13 amino acids. This CDR3 reads CASSHLGGAEAFF. CDR3 DNA: TGCGCCAGCAGCCACTTGGGGGGGGCTGAAGCTTTCTTT.

The chain couples TRBV7-2 to TRBJ2-3; 7 nucleotides align to TRBD1. The CDR3 length is 14 residues. Germline V gene lookup returns CDR1 SGHTA and CDR2 FQGNSA. V lost 5 bases to trimming and J lost 4 bases; unmatched junction nucleotides: 6. The CDR3 DNA sequence: TGTGCCAGCAGCAAAAGGGGGCAGGCAGATACGCAGTATTTT. The encoded protein is CASSKRGQADTQYF.